These 25 T cell receptor beta chains were sequenced from one sample in a study of T cells in Graves' hyperthyroidism and ophthalmopathy (dated by TCRdb to between 2017 and 2020). Libraries were constructed by multiplex PCR. The listed sequencing device is Illumina HiSeq 2000. Amplification of TCR beta CDR3 regions was carried out from RNA transcripts. The TCR CDR3 was subjected to a first round of RT-PCR using the HTBI primer set and the Qiagen OneStep RT-PCR kit. The raw public data were reprocessed by TCRdb itself: fastp quality trimming at Q25, MiXCR clonotype calling, in-frame beta chains only. Identical CDR3 proteins give one entry, which carries the most common genes and DNA. For this sample there are a few hundred thousand distinct CDR3 sequences; 14% to 15% appear just once. Together, the top ten hold about 31% of the sample. Sequencing was done on a sample of blood. Receptors were obtained from a woman in her thirties with Graves' hyperthyroidism.

The table lists this clonotype with a few counts. The genes are TRBV2 and TRBJ1-2; weak D call: TRBD1 (5 bases). This CDR3 has 11 amino acids. Germline V lookup: CDR1 SNHLY, CDR2 FYNNEI. The V and J ends lost 7 bases and 3 bases respectively, with 6 bases between them. CDR3 residues: CASIRDYGYTF. In nucleotides, the CDR3 is TGTGCCAGCATCAGGGACTATGGCTACACCTTC. The full variable domain, with the rest looked up from reference TRBV2 and TRBJ1-2, is EPEVTQTPSHQVTQMGQEVILRCVPISNHLYFYWYRQILGQKVEFLVSFYNNEISEKSEIFDDQFSVERPDGSNFTLKIRSTKLEDSAMYFCASIRDYGYTFGSGTRLTVV.

This clonotype was seen repeatedly, ten times or more. The chain links TRBV11-2 to TRBJ2-3, with D possibly TRBD2 on 6 matching bases. V lost 3 bases and J 3 bases, leaving 16 bases between the germline ends. This CDR3 region has 16 residues. Germline CDR1 is SGHAT and CDR2 is FQNNGV. CDR3 in amino acids: CASSFVGSGLTDTQYF. CDR3 sequence (DNA): TGTGCCAGCAGCTTTGTCGGCAGCGGACTAACAGATACGCAGTATTTT.

This clonotype was observed a handful of times. The V call is TRBV28, the J call TRBJ1-2, with a weak D call TRBD1 (6 bases). From germline, CDR1 is MDHEN and CDR2 SYDVKM. This CDR3 contains 13 residues. The ends were cut back, 6 bases at V and 5 bases at J, with 13 bases in the middle. The CDR3 coding sequence is TGTGCCAGCAGGACTGGAGGGGGGTATGGCTACACCTTC. Amino acids: CASRTGGGYGYTF.

This clonotype occurred many times. The CDR3 DNA sequence: TGCGCCAGCAGCTTGGATAGCGGTCCAGATACGCAGTATTTT. This gives the protein CASSLDSGPDTQYF. The genes are TRBV5-1 and TRBJ2-3; TRBD2 might be the D (6 bases). V dropped 0 bases and J dropped 4 bases, with 9 bases sitting between them. CDR1 is SGHRS and CDR2 is YFSETQ in the germline V gene. This CDR3 region has 14 residues. The full variable domain, with the rest looked up from reference TRBV5-1 and TRBJ2-3, is KAGVTQTPRYLIKTRGQQVTLSCSPISGHRSVSWYQQTPGQGLQFLFEYFSETQRNKGNFPGRFSGRQFSNSRSEMNVSTLELGDSALYLCASSLDSGPDTQYFGPGTRLTVL.

This clonotype was seen only a few times. The V and J genes are TRBV3-1 and TRBJ2-2, with 11 positions matching TRBD2. The CDR3 has 15 amino acids. The germline V gene has CDR1 LGHDT and CDR2 YNNKEL (reference sequence). V was pared by 3 bases and J by 6 bases, with 3 bases of the junction left unmatched. CDR3 in DNA: TGTGCCAGCAGCCATAGCGGGAGGGTCGCCGGGGAGCTGTTTTTT. The encoded protein is CASSHSGRVAGELFF.

This clonotype has at least ten counts. This chain uses TRBV20-1 with TRBJ2-7; TRBD1 is a possible D gene (6 bases). Germline lookup yields CDR1 DFQATT and CDR2 SNEGSKA (reference sequence). V lost 0 bases to trimming and J lost 3 bases, with 15 bases between them. The CDR3 totals 15 residues. The CDR3: CSAREGVQGNYEQYF. The CDR3 DNA reads TGCAGTGCTAGAGAGGGGGTACAGGGTAACTACGAGCAGTACTTC.

Only a few counts were recorded for this clonotype. This rearrangement joins TRBV6-1 to TRBJ2-1, with 7 bases lining up with TRBD1. The CDR3 is 11 residues long. J lost 13 bases, V lost 5 bases, and 5 bases had no gene match. Germline V gives CDR1 MNHNS, CDR2 SASEGT. In DNA form, the CDR3 reads TGTGCCAGCAGTCGAACAGGGGACCAGTTCTTC. Translated, it gives CASSRTGDQFF.

In its sample, this clonotype was seen many times. The V gene is TRBV28, the J gene TRBJ2-7, with TRBD1 matching over 8 bases. Per germline, CDR1 MDHEN and CDR2 SYDVKM. This CDR3 is built from 15 residues. V lost 3 bases to trimming and J lost 2 bases; unmatched junction nucleotides: 6. The CDR3 nucleotides are TGTGCCAGCAGTTTCCGGGACAGGCCTACCTACGAGCAGTACTTC. It yields the protein CASSFRDRPTYEQYF. The full variable domain, with the rest looked up from reference TRBV28 and TRBJ2-7, is DVKVTQSSRYLVKRTGEKVFLECVQDMDHENMFWYRQDPGLGLRLIYFSYDVKMKEKGDIPEGYSVSREKKERFSLILESASTNQTSMYLCASSFRDRPTYEQYFGPGTRLTVT.

This clonotype was recorded at least ten times. This chain uses TRBV3-1 with TRBJ2-1, with D maybe TRBD1 (5 bases). V lost 2 bases and J 4 bases, leaving 9 bases between the germline ends. Germline CDR1 is LGHDT and CDR2 is YNNKEL (reference sequence). CDR3 length: 14 residues. The CDR3 is CASSQRGLYNEQFF. In nucleotides, the CDR3 is TGTGCCAGCAGCCAAAGGGGCCTATACAATGAGCAGTTCTTC.

This clonotype has only a few counts. This chain uses TRBV4-1 with TRBJ1-4; TRBD1 is a possible D gene (6 bases). CDR3 length: 15 amino acids. Germline lookup yields CDR1 MGHRA and CDR2 YSYEKL. Between the trimmed V and J ends, which lost 4 bases and 6 bases, there was a span of 15 bases. This chain's CDR3 is CASSREDSLDEKLFF. DNA for the CDR3: TGCGCCAGCAGCCGAGAGGACAGTCTGGATGAAAAACTGTTTTTT.

This clonotype was seen repeatedly, ten times or more. This chain uses TRBV29-1 with TRBJ1-1; D remains ambiguous. Germline lookup yields CDR1 SQVTM and CDR2 ANQGSEA. The CDR3 sequence is 10 residues long. Trimming removed 3 bases from V and 7 bases from J, with 6 bases in between. Here the CDR3 DNA reads TGCAGCGTTGACTCAGATGAAGCTTTCTTT. Protein sequence: CSVDSDEAFF.

The table lists this clonotype with many counts. The V gene is TRBV20-1, the J gene TRBJ1-6, with 7 bases aligning to TRBD1. Trimming at V came to 6 bases and at J to 5 bases, leaving 13 bases not matched to a gene. The V gene's germline CDR1 is DFQATT and CDR2 SNEGSKA (reference sequence). This CDR3 spans 16 amino acids. In nucleotides, the CDR3 is TGCAGTGCCACAGAGCTGGGACAGCCAAATAATTCACCCCTCCACTTT. Translating gives CSATELGQPNNSPLHF.

This clonotype has at least ten counts. V usage is TRBV18 and J usage is TRBJ1-1; D might be TRBD1 (5 bases). V lost 2 bases to trimming and J lost 7 bases, with 8 bases between them. The CDR3 contains 12 residues. The germline CDR1 and CDR2 sequences are KGHSH and LQKENI. This chain's CDR3 is CASSPVDIEAFF. CDR3 coding DNA: TGTGCCAGCTCACCAGTGGACATTGAAGCTTTCTTT.

This clonotype was recorded at least ten times. This chain links TRBV20-1 with TRBJ2-3; 9 bases are shared with TRBD2. The ends lost 3 bases at V and 0 bases at J; junction bases unmatched: 7. Germline-derived CDR1 and CDR2 are DFQATT and SNEGSKA (reference sequence). The CDR3 has 16 amino acids. The CDR3 loop reads CSARTLAGRSTDTQYF. The CDR3 coding sequence is TGCAGTGCTAGGACCCTAGCGGGACGTAGCACAGATACGCAGTATTTT.

This clonotype has only a few counts. This rearrangement joins TRBV6-4 to TRBJ2-5, with 10 nucleotides matching TRBD2. The V and J ends lost 5 bases and 4 bases, in that order; junction bases with no gene match: 7. The germline CDR1 and CDR2 sequences are MRHNA and SNTAGT. CDR3 length: 15 amino acids. The DNA for the CDR3 is TGTGCCAGCAGTAAGGCTAGCGGGAGTGGAGAGACCCAGTACTTC. It yields the protein CASSKASGSGETQYF.

Note on this clonotype: Given a much more abundant clone one base away, this may be a read error. The chain carries TRBV29-1 and TRBJ2-7; 9 positions match TRBD1. The J call may be mistaken, given a closer DNA end match to TRBJ2-1. In germline, CDR1 is SQVTM, CDR2 ANQGSEA. This CDR3 region has 15 residues. In nucleotides, the CDR3 is TGCAGCGTTGAAGGGGGGACAGGGAGGTCCTACGAGCAGTTCTTC. As protein: CSVEGGTGRSYEQFF.

In this sample, this clonotype turned up many times. The genes are TRBV11-3 and TRBJ1-1, with unresolved D. The V end lost 3 bases, the J end lost 2 bases, and 7 bases lay between the germline ends. Germline CDR1 and CDR2: SGHNT and YENEEA. The CDR3 is 13 residues long. This CDR3 reads CASSFRYNTEAFF. Here the CDR3 DNA reads TGTGCCAGCAGCTTCAGGTATAACACTGAAGCTTTCTTT.

This clonotype was detected ten times or more. The chain is built from TRBV5-1 and TRBJ2-1, with 8 bases lining up with TRBD2. V was clipped by 5 bases and J by 5 bases; unmatched bases: 6. The CDR3 consists of 14 residues. From germline, CDR1 is SGHRS and CDR2 YFSETQ. The CDR3 loop reads CASSGTRNDNEQFF. CDR3 coding DNA: TGCGCCAGCAGTGGGACTAGAAACGACAATGAGCAGTTCTTC.

This clonotype was seen ten or more times. The chain uses TRBV9 and TRBJ2-5, with 9 bases lining up with TRBD2. This CDR3 is built from 15 residues. In germline, CDR1 is SGDLS, CDR2 YYNGEE. J was trimmed by 2 bases and V by 4 bases; bases with no gene match: 6. CDR3 bases: TGTGCCAGCAGCACACGACTAGCGGAGCAAGAGACCCAGTACTTC. Amino acids: CASSTRLAEQETQYF. The complete variable domain, with remaining parts taken from reference TRBV9 and TRBJ2-5, reads DSGVTQTPKHLITATGQRVTLRCSPRSGDLSVYWYQQSLDQGLQFLIQYYNGEERAKGNILERFSAQQFPDLHSELNLSSLELGDSALYFCASSTRLAEQETQYFGPGTRLLVL.

The V gene is TRBV20-1, the J gene TRBJ2-4; D ambiguous. Germline CDR1 reads DFQATT; CDR2 reads SNEGSKA (reference sequence). V was clipped by 0 bases and J by 0 bases, with 12 bases between them. The CDR3 has 16 residues. The CDR3 DNA reads TGCAGTGCTAGAGAGTTATCTGGCGAAGCCAAAAACATTCAGTACTTC. Its translation is CSARELSGEAKNIQYF.

There are many counts of this clonotype. The chain recombines TRBV7-3 with TRBJ2-7; no reliable D call. The CDR3 is 14 amino acids. With 3 bases removed from V and 0 bases from J, the gap between germline ends came to 9 bases. CDR1 and CDR2 (germline): SGHTA, FQGTGA. The CDR3 bases are TGTGCCAGCAGCTTGAAATCGAGCTCCTACGAGCAGTACTTC. Its translation is CASSLKSSSYEQYF.

This clonotype was detected a few times. V usage is TRBV29-1 and J usage is TRBJ2-1; D may be TRBD1 or TRBD2 (5 bases each). This CDR3 is built from 16 residues. Germline CDR1 reads SQVTM; CDR2 reads ANQGSEA. V was cut by 2 bases and J by 5 bases, with 19 bases left in between. The CDR3 DNA reads TGCAGCGTTGAAAGTGGGGCGGCTAGCAGTAACAATGAGCAGTTCTTC. Amino acid sequence: CSVESGAASSNNEQFF.

The rearrangement joins TRBV18 to TRBJ2-1, with TRBD2 matching 10 bases. The length of the CDR3 is 16 residues. Germline CDR1 KGHSH, CDR2 LQKENI. The V and J ends lost 2 bases and 8 bases, in that order; junction bases with no gene match: 9. The CDR3 region is CASSPSSGSSVHEQFF. As DNA, the CDR3 is TGTGCCAGCTCACCATCTAGCGGGAGTTCCGTCCATGAGCAGTTCTTC.

This clonotype has at least ten counts. The chain links TRBV29-1 to TRBJ2-5; TRBD1 aligns across 8 bases. V shed 7 bases, J shed 4 bases, and the junction held 5 bases outside the gene matches. Germline V CDR1 and CDR2: SQVTM, ANQGSEA. The CDR3 is 12 amino acids. The CDR3 here is CSATGDLETQYF. The DNA of the CDR3 is TGCAGCGCGACAGGGGATTTAGAGACCCAGTACTTC. The variable domain in full, completed from reference TRBV29-1 and TRBJ2-5, reads SAVISQKPSRDICQRGTSLTIQCQVDSQVTMMFWYRQQPGQSLTLIATANQGSEATYESGFVIDKFPISRPNLTFSTLTVSNMSPEDSSIYLCSATGDLETQYFGPGTRLLVL.

This clonotype has more than one count but fewer than ten. The genes are TRBV30 and TRBJ2-7; TRBD2 might be the D (7 bases). Germline V lookup: CDR1 GTSNPN, CDR2 SVGIG (reference sequence). Trimming took off 4 bases at V and 2 bases at J, with 12 bases between the two ends. The CDR3 extends over 13 amino acids. The CDR3 DNA follows: TGTGCCTGGATGGGGGGGCCCACCTACGAGCAGTACTTC. It encodes CAWMGGPTYEQYF.